This T cell receptor (beta chain) was sequenced for a study of shared T cell receptors in the human thymus. Clones were sequenced by immunoSEQ multiplex PCR, and TCRdb holds only the in-frame ones, with some missing. The table lists hundreds of thousands of clones, roughly 88% of them singletons. The V gene end was trimmed by 5 bases and the J gene end by 5 bases; junction bases not matched to a gene: 9. The CDR3 sequence is 14 residues long. The germline gives CDR1 SGHRS, CDR2 YFSETQ. These same records also appear under a second study, on human thymus T cells. According to that study: Thymic material originated from resections removed in the course of corrective heart surgery. Thymic as well as blood repertoires seemed to favor certain V and J genes unevenly.

The sample was thymocytes. This chain joins TRBV5-1 and TRBJ2-7; 8 positions match TRBD2. The clonotype originates from a boy under two years old with a congenital heart defect. The CDR3 sequence: CASRKGTRSHEQYF. The CDR3 nucleotides are TGCGCCAGCAGAAAAGGGACTAGAAGTCACGAGCAGTACTTC. The full variable domain, with the rest looked up from reference TRBV5-1 and TRBJ2-7, is KAGVTQTPRYLIKTRGQQVTLSCSPISGHRSVSWYQQTPGQGLQFLFEYFSETQRNKGNFPGRFSGRQFSNSRSEMNVSTLELGDSALYLCASRKGTRSHEQYFGPGTRLTVT.